The 12 T cell receptor beta chains below all came from one sample that was sequenced in a study of T cells in Graves' hyperthyroidism and ophthalmopathy. RNA transcripts gave rise to amplified TCR beta CDR3 regions. The TCR CDR3 first-round RT-PCR relied on the HTBI primer set. Using its own MiXCR run on the multiplex PCR reads, TCRdb lists one record per CDR3 protein. The data hold approximately 48,000 distinct CDR3 sequences, with approximately 50% observed a single time. The specimen sequenced was peripheral blood or thyroid tissue (not recorded which). Receptors originate from a woman aged 50 to 65 with Graves' hyperthyroidism.

A single count supports this clonotype. J is TRBJ1-6 and V is TRBV25-1, with D possibly being TRBD1 (5 bases). The CDR3 has 14 residues. Trimming cost V 4 bases and J 8 bases, with 12 bases left between them. Per germline, CDR1 MGHDK and CDR2 SYGVNS. CDR3 in amino acids: CASSGGQEDSPLHF. The CDR3 DNA reads TGTGCCAGCAGTGGGGGCCAGGAAGATTCACCCCTCCACTTT.

Concerning this clonotype itself: At one of its ends the junction is not consistent with the germline gene, which may arise from a read error. The chain recombines TRBV7-2 with TRBJ1-6; tentatively, D is TRBD1 (5 bases). The CDR3 loop spans 16 amino acids. Germline V gives CDR1 SGHTA, CDR2 FQGNSA. CDR3 DNA sequence: TGTGCCAACAGCTTAGCGACAGTCTTAAATAATTCGCCCCTCCACTTT. This translates into CANSLATVLNNSPLHF.

The chain links TRBV7-8 to TRBJ1-5, with D possibly being TRBD1 (6 bases). CDR1 and CDR2 (germline): SGHVS, FQNEAQ. The V end was cut by 5 bases, the J end by 5 bases, with 13 bases between. The CDR3 has 14 amino acids. The CDR3 nucleotides read TGTGCCAGCAGCGCGGACAGCTTTTATCAGCCCCAGCATTTT. It specifies CASSADSFYQPQHF.

The gene calls are TRBV7-9 and TRBJ1-3; D may be TRBD1 (5 bases). The CDR3 has 12 amino acids. Trimming took off 2 bases at V and 9 bases at J, with 8 bases between the two ends. CDR1 and CDR2 from the germline V gene are SEHNR and FQNEAQ (reference sequence). The chain's CDR3 is CASSLFGGTIYF. CDR3 DNA sequence: TGTGCCAGCAGCTTATTCGGGGGCACCATATATTTT.

This clonotype appeared many times. The rearrangement joins TRBV25-1 to TRBJ2-3, with D possibly TRBD1 on 5 matching bases. CDR1 and CDR2 (germline): MGHDK, SYGVNS. The CDR3 totals 13 residues. Trimming took 11 bases from V and 2 from J, leaving 14 bases between them. As DNA, the CDR3 is TGTGCCGCCATGGGGCAGAACACAGATACGCAGTATTTT. It translates to CAAMGQNTDTQYF.

This clonotype was detected many times. The V call is TRBV7-9, the J call TRBJ1-2, with D tentatively TRBD1 (5 bases). Trimming removed 8 bases from V and 7 bases from J, with 17 bases in between. CDR1 and CDR2 (germline): SEHNR, FQNEAQ (reference sequence). CDR3 length: 13 amino acids. The CDR3 spells CASGRSLGVGYTF. The CDR3 DNA is TGTGCCAGCGGCAGGTCCCTGGGGGTTGGCTACACCTTC.

This clonotype appeared many times. The chain employs TRBV10-2 and TRBJ2-5, with 7 bases lining up with TRBD2. The CDR3 totals 14 residues. After removal of 5 bases from V and 2 bases from J, the junction contained 5 bases not matched to a gene. Germline V CDR1 and CDR2: WSHSY, SAAADI. CDR3 region: CASSSGTKQETQYF. The CDR3 nucleotides read TGCGCCAGCAGTTCCGGGACTAAACAAGAGACCCAGTACTTC.

This sequence joins TRBV7-9 and TRBJ2-5; 14 bases align to TRBD2. Germline loops: CDR1 SEHNR, CDR2 FQNEAQ (reference sequence). J was trimmed by 3 bases and V by 1 base; bases with no gene match: 7. This CDR3 spans 18 amino acids. CDR3 bases: TGTGCCAGCAGCTTAGACAGACTAGCGGGAGGGCCGGAAGAGACCCAGTACTTC. Its protein is CASSLDRLAGGPEETQYF. Full variable domain (rest looked up from reference TRBV7-9 and TRBJ2-5): DTGVSQNPRHKITKRGQNVTFRCDPISEHNRLYWYRQTLGQGPEFLTYFQNEAQLEKSRLLSDRFSAERPKGSFSTLEIQRTEQGDSAMYLCASSLDRLAGGPEETQYFGPGTRLLVL.

In its sample, this clonotype was seen many times. The V gene is TRBV4-1, the J gene TRBJ1-4; D ambiguous. Germline lookup yields CDR1 MGHRA and CDR2 YSYEKL. Trimming stripped 2 bases from V and 4 bases from J, with 8 bases between. This CDR3 comprises 14 residues. CDR3 sequence: CASSQKRHNEKLFF. DNA for the CDR3: TGCGCCAGCAGCCAAAAACGGCATAATGAAAAACTGTTTTTT.

Details on this clonotype: One end of the junction fails to match germline, which may point to a read error. The rearrangement uses TRBV10-3 and TRBJ2-1, with 12 bases matching TRBD2. This CDR3 is 16 amino acids long. Germline CDR1 reads ENHRY; CDR2 reads SYGVKD. CDR3 in DNA: TGTGCCATCAGTGAGAATGGACTAGCGGGACCCAATGAGCAGCTCTTC. Amino acids: CAISENGLAGPNEQLF.

This clonotype was observed many times. V is TRBV11-3 and J is TRBJ2-3, with 11 bases matching TRBD2. J gave up 2 bases and V 5 bases, and 9 bases lay outside the gene matches. The CDR3 is made up of 17 amino acids. The V gene's germline CDR1 is SGHNT and CDR2 YENEEA. The CDR3: CASSEGTSGPITDTQYF. The CDR3 nucleotides read TGTGCCAGCAGCGAGGGGACTAGCGGACCGATCACAGATACGCAGTATTTT.

Turning to this clonotype: Mismatch with germline at one junction end may stem from a read error. The rearrangement joins TRBV20-1 to TRBJ2-2, with D possibly TRBD1 on 6 matching bases. The germline V gene has CDR1 DFQATT and CDR2 SNEGSKA (reference sequence). CDR3 size: 13 residues. The CDR3 nucleotides are TGCAGTGCTAGACTCAGGGACACCGGGGAGCTGTTCTTT. This sequence encodes CSARLRDTGELFF.